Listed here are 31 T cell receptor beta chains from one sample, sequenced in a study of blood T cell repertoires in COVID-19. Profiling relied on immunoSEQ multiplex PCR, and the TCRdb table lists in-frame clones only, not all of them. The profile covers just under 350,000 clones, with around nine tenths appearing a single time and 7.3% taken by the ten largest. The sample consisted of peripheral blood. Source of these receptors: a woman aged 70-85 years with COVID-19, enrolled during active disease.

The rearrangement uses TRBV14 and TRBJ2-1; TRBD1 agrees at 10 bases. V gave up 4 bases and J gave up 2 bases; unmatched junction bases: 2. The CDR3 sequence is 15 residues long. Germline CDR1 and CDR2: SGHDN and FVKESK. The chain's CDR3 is CASSLGQGTYNEQFF. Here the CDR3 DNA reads TGTGCCAGCAGCCTGGGACAGGGGACCTACAATGAGCAGTTCTTC.

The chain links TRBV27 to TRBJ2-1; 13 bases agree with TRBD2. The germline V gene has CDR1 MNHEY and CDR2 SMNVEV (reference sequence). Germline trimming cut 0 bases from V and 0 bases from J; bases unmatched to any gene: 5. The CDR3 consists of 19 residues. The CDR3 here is CASSLSGTSGASSYNEQFF. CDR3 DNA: TGTGCCAGCAGTTTATCCGGGACTAGCGGGGCGAGCTCCTACAATGAGCAGTTCTTC.

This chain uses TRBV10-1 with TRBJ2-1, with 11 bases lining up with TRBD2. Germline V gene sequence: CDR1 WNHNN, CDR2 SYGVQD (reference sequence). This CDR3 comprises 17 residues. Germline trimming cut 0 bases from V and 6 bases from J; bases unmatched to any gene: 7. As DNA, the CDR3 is TGCGCCAGCAGTGAGTCGATACTAGCGGGGGCCCCCAATGAGCAGTTCTTC. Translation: CASSESILAGAPNEQFF.

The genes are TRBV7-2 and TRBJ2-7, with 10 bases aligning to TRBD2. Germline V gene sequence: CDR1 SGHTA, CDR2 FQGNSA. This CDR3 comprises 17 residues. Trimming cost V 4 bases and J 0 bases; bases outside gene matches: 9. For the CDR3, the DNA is TGTGCCAGCAGCTCACGCTTCGGGACTAGCGCCTCCTACGAGCAGTACTTC. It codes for CASSSRFGTSASYEQYF.

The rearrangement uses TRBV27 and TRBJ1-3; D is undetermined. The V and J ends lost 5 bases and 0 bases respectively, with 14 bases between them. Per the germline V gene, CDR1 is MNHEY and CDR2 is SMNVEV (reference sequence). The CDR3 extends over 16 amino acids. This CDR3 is CASSRAGPTSGNTIYF. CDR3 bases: TGTGCCAGCAGTAGAGCGGGCCCGACCTCTGGAAACACCATATATTTT.

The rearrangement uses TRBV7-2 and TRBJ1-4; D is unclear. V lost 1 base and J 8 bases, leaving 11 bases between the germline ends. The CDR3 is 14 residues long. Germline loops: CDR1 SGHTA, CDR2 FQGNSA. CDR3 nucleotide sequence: TGTGCCAGCAGCTTAGGAGGTGGGTTCGAAAAACTGTTTTTT. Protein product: CASSLGGGFEKLFF.

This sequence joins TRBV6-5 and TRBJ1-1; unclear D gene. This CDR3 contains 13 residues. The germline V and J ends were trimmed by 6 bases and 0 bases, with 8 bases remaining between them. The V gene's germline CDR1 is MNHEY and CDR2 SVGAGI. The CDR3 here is CASSSPLNTEAFF. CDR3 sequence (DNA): TGTGCCAGCAGCTCCCCGTTGAACACTGAAGCTTTCTTT.

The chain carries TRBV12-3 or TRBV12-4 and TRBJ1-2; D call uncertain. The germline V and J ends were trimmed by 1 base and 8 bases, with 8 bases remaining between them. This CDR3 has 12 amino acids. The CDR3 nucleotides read TGTGCCAGCAGTTTAGGGCGGGTCGGCTACACCTTC. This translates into CASSLGRVGYTF.

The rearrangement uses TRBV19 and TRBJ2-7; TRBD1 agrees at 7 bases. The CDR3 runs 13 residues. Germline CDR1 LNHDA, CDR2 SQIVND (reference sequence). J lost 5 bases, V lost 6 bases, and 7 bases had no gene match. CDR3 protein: CASSPTGTHEQYF. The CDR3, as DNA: TGTGCCAGTAGCCCGACAGGGACCCACGAGCAGTACTTC.

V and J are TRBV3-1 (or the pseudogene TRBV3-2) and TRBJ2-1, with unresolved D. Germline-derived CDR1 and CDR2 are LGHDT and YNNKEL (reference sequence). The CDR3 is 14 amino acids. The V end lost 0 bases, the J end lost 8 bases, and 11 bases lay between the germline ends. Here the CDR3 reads CASSQDPTDYEQFF. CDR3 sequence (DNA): TGTGCCAGCAGCCAAGACCCGACTGATTATGAGCAGTTCTTC.

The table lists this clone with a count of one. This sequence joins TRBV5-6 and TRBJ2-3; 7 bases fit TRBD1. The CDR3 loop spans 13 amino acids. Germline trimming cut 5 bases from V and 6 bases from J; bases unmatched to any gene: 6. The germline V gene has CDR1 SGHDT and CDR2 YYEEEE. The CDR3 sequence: CASSDDRVDTQYF. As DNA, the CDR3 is TGTGCCAGCAGTGACGACAGGGTGGATACGCAGTATTTT.

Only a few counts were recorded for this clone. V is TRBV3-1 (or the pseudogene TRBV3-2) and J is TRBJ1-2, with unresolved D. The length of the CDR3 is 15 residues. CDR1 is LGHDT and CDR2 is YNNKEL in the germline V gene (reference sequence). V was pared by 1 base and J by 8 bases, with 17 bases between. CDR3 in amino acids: CASSQGGAWSRGYTF. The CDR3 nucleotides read TGTGCCAGCAGCCAAGGGGGAGCGTGGTCTCGGGGCTACACCTTC.

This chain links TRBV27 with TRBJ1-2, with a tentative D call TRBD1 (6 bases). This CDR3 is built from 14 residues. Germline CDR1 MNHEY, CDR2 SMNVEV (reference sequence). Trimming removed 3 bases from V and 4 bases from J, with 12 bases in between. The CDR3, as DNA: TGTGCCAGCAGTTTCGGGGGGCCAGGCTATGGCTACACCTTC. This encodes CASSFGGPGYGYTF.

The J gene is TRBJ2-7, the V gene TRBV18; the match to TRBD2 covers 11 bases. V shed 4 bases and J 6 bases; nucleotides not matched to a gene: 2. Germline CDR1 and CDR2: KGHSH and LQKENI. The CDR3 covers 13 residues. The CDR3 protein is CASSLAGGREQYF. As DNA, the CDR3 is TGTGCCAGCTCACTAGCGGGGGGGCGCGAGCAGTACTTC.

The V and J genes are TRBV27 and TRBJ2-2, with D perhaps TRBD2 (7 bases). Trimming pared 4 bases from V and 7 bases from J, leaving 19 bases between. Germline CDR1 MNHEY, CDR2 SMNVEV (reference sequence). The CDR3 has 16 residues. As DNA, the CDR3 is TGTGCCAGCAGTTCTGCGGGGGCCACCTCGGGCGGGGAGCTGTTTTTT. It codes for CASSSAGATSGGELFF.

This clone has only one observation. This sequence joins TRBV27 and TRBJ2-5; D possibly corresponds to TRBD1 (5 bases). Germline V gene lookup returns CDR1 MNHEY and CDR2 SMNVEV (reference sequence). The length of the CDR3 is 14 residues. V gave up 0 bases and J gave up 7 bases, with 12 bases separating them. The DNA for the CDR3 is TGTGCCAGCAGTTTATCTGCCAGGGTGGGGACCCAGTACTTC. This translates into CASSLSARVGTQYF.

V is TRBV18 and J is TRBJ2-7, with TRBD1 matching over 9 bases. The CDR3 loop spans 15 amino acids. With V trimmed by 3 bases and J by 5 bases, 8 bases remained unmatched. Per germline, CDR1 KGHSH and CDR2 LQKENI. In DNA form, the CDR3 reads TGTGCCAGCTCACCGGGACAGGGCCCCAGCAACGAGCAGTACTTC. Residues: CASSPGQGPSNEQYF.

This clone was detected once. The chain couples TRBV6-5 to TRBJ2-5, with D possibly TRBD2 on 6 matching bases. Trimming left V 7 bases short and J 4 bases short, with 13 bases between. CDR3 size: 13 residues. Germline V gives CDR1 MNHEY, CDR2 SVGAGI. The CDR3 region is CASKVSGPETQYF. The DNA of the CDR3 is TGTGCCAGCAAAGTTAGCGGCCCAGAGACCCAGTACTTC.

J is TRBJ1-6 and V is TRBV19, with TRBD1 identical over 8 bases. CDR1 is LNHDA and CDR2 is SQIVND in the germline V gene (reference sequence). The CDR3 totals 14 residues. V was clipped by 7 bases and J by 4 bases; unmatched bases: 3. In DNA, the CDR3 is TGTGCCAGTATGGGACAGGTGTATAATTCACCCCTCCACTTT. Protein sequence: CASMGQVYNSPLHF.

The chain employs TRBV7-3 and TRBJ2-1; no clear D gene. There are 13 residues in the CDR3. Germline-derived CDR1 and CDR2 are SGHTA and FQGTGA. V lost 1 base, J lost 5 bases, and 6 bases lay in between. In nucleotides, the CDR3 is TGTGCCAGCAGCTTAAGCAGGCACAATGAGCAGTTCTTC. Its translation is CASSLSRHNEQFF.

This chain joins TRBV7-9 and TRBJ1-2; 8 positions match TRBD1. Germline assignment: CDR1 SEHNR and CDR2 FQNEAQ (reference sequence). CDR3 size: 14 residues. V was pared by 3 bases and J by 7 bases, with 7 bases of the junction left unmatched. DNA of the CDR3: TGTGCCAGCAGCTTTTCGGGACAGGTCGCTGGCTACACCTTC. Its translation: CASSFSGQVAGYTF. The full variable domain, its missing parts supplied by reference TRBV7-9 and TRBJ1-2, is DTGVSQNPRHKITKRGQNVTFRCDPISEHNRLYWYRQTLGQGPEFLTYFQNEAQLEKSRLLSDRFSAERPKGSFSTLEIQRTEQGDSAMYLCASSFSGQVAGYTFGSGTRLTVV.

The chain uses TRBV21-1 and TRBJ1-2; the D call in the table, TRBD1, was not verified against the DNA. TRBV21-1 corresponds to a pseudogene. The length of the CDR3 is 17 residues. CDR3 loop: CASSKGPDEGALYGYTF. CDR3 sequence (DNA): TGTGCCAGCAGCAAAGGCCCCGACGAGGGGGCTCTCTATGGCTACACCTTC.

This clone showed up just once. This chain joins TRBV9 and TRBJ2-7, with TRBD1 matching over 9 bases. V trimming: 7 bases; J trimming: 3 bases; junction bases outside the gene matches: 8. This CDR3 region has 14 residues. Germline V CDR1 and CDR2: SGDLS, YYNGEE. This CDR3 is CASGRGQGNYEQYF. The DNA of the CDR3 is TGTGCCAGCGGAAGGGGACAGGGAAACTACGAGCAGTACTTC.

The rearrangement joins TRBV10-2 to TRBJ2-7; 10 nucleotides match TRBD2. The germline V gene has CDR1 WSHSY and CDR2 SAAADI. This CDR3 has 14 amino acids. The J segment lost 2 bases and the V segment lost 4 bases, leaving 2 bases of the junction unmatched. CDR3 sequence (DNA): TGCGCCAGCAGTGGTACTAGCGGGGCCTACGAGCAGTACTTC. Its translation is CASSGTSGAYEQYF.

In nucleotides, the CDR3 is TGTGCCAGCAGCTCCAGTGAAACTGAAGCTTTCTTT. This gives the protein CASSSSETEAFF. The chain uses TRBV11-2 and TRBJ1-1; D is ambiguous. Germline assignment: CDR1 SGHAT and CDR2 FQNNGV. V was trimmed by 4 bases and J by 5 bases, leaving 8 bases between them. This CDR3 has 12 residues.

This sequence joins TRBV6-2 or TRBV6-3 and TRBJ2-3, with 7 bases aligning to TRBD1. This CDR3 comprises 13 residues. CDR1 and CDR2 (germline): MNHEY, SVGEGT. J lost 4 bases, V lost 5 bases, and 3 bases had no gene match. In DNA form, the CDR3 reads TGTGCCAGCAGTGACAGGGTACCAGATACGCAGTATTTT. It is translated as CASSDRVPDTQYF.

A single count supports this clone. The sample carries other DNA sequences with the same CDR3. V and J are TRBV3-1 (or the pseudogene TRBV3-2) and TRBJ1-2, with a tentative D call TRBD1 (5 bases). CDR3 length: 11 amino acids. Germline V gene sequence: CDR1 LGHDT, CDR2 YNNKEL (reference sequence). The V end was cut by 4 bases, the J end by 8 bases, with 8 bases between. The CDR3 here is CASSLGGGYTF. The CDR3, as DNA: TGTGCCAGCAGCCTCGGGGGGGGCTACACCTTC.

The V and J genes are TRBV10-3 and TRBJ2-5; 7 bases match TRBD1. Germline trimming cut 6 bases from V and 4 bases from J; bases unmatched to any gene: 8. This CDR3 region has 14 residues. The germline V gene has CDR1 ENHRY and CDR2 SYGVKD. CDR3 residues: CAIRHDRGRETQYF. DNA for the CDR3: TGTGCCATCAGACATGATAGGGGGCGAGAGACCCAGTACTTC.

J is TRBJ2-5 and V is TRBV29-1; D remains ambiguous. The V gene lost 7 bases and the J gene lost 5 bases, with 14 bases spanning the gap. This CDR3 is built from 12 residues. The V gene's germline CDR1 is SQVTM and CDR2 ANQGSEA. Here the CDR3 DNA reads TGCAGCGCCGAAACCTTGAGGGAGACCCAGTACTTC. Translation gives CSAETLRETQYF. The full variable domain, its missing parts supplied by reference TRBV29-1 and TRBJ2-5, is SAVISQKPSRDICQRGTSLTIQCQVDSQVTMMFWYRQQPGQSLTLIATANQGSEATYESGFVIDKFPISRPNLTFSTLTVSNMSPEDSSIYLCSAETLRETQYFGPGTRLLVL.

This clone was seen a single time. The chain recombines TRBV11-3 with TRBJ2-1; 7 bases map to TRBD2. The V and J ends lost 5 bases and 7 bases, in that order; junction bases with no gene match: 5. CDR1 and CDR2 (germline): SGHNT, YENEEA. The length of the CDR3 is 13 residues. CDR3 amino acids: CASSPAGGNEQFF. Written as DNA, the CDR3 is TGTGCCAGCAGCCCCGCCGGGGGGAATGAGCAGTTCTTC.

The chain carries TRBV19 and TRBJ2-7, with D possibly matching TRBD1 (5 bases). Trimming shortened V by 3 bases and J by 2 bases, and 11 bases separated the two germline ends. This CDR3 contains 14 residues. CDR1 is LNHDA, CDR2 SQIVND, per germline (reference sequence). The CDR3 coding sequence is TGTGCCAGTAGTATGAGTCAGGACACCTACGAGCAGTACTTC. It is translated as CASSMSQDTYEQYF.